This T cell receptor beta chain was identified during a study of blood T cell repertoires in COVID-19 (TCRdb year 2020). In terms of the full investigation: The collaborator samples originated in the United States, Italy and Spain and spanned the acute and convalescent phases of COVID-19. The repertoires were released in a freely available public database meant as a resource for research on the immune response to SARS-CoV-2. Nearly every sample came with metadata listing a de-identified subject ID, COVID-19 status, age in years and sex. Where available, HLA class I and class II types were taken from metadata supplied by the sample provider and were not determined by assay-based typing. Samples came from the ongoing ImmuneRACE study (first 160 participants) plus 1,254 subjects from 6 global collaborators. The prospective study material was composed of cDNA or gDNA derived from T cells, B-cell-depleted T cells, or PBMCs. Deeply sampled blood TCRbeta repertoires from subjects exposed to, actively infected with, or recovered from COVID-19 were included in the dataset. Overall study outcomes, separate from this receptor: How much clinical and demographic metadata was included differed by source and by participant, and the metadata was provided uncurated.

At the junction V is shortened by 0 bases and J by 5 bases, with 14 bases in between. The germline V gene encodes CDR1 LNHDA and CDR2 SQIVND (reference sequence). Including cysteine and phenylalanine, the CDR3 has 16 amino acids. The CDR3 DNA has 48 bases and is translated from base 1. TCRbeta CDR3 regions were amplified from genomic DNA by means of the immunoSEQ Assay, a bias-controlled multiplex PCR. The study's own analysis went as follows. The number of nucleated cells in each sample was estimated by amplification of reference gene primers within the assay. Sequence reads were collapsed and filtered to measure the absolute abundance of every unique TCRbeta CDR3 rearrangement. For each sample, productive Simpson clonality was calculated as the square root of Simpson's diversity index across productive rearrangements. As stored in TCRdb, this immuneACCESS dataset retains in-frame rearrangements with V and J assigned. A fraction of the clones does not appear; measured against another copy, unresolved V genes explain less than half of the discrepancy, and the remainder lacks a known reason. V, J and clone size reflect that table, while D and trimming were determined from the DNA. The sample contains around 130,000 clones, 65% to 90% of them found a single time. Of the sample, around 2.3% is held by the ten largest clones.

In the prospective study, participants were about 18 to 95 years old, resided in under 30 geographic areas of the United States, and were enrolled through a virtual design. To assign participants to cohorts, the prospective study relied on clinical history that participants themselves reported in a screening survey and a study questionnaire. ImmuneRACE Cohort 3 recovered participants were defined by two consecutive negative NP/OP PCR tests, healthcare professional clearance, or symptom resolution. Mobile phlebotomists in the prospective study collected whole blood, serum and a nasopharyngeal or oropharyngeal swab from every participant. Participants in the prospective study had the option to provide additional blood draws and questionnaires over a 2-month period. Before DNA extraction, blood samples from the prospective study were shipped at room temperature or frozen. Of note for this clone: The clone's antigen remains unknown. No qualities accompany the bases; no much larger clone lies one base away.

The receptor was derived from a woman in her forties or fifties who had recovered from COVID-19. The chain was built from TRBV19 and TRBJ1-5; the D gene is possibly TRBD1, with 6 bases matching. Sequences were obtained from PBMCs or T cells enriched from blood (not recorded which). The CDR3 protein: CASSIDLAGGHQPQHF. The nucleotides are TGTGCCAGTAGTATAGATCTAGCGGGGGGCCATCAGCCCCAGCATTTT.